This TCR beta chain was documented in a study of T cell repertoires in cytomegalovirus infection. Study information: CMV infection and matching HLA type were both indicated by public TCR beta signatures. Study-level findings and limits: Dominating the ex vivo response were HLA-C-restricted CMV-specific TCR beta clonotypes. Cumulative public TCR beta family frequency identified carriers of CMV plus the relevant HLA.

TCRdb independently ran MiXCR on the reads; one entry per CDR3 protein. The table has roughly 320,000 distinct CDR3 sequences, about 9.2% seen once. The CDR3 runs 13 residues. Germline assignment: CDR1 SGHRS and CDR2 YFSETQ. On this clonotype: The antigen is unknown. This may be a read error, as it is one base from a much larger clone.

The sequenced material came from PBMCs. V and J are TRBV5-1 and TRBJ2-4, with unresolved D. The receptor was isolated from a human donor in good health (CMV status not recorded). Some clones in this sample may be carry-over from other donors' samples. CDR3 sequence reads: CASSLAAENIRYF. The CDR3 DNA is TGCGCCAGCAGCTTGGCCGCGGAAAACATTCGGTACTTC.